This T cell receptor (beta chain) was recovered during a study of blood T cell repertoires in COVID-19. Assay used: immunoSEQ multiplex PCR; TCRdb lists only in-frame clones, some missing. This table has roughly 230,000 clones, nearly 85% appearing once. The clonotype comes from a human donor in a cohort sampled during active COVID-19. Sample: peripheral blood.

The CDR3 DNA sequence: TGTGCCAGCAGTGAAGACCCGGGAGCGATGAAGACCCAGTACTTC. Residues: CASSEDPGAMKTQYF. This chain uses TRBV2 with TRBJ2-5, with D maybe TRBD2 (6 bases). V was shortened by 1 base and J by 6 bases, with 15 bases between the two germline ends. Germline V gene data show CDR1 as SNHLY and CDR2 as FYNNEI. The CDR3 spans 15 residues.